The 11 T cell receptor beta chains below come from one sample, sequenced in a study of Graves' ophthalmopathy and Graves' hyperthyroidism. Using RNA transcripts, the TCR beta CDR3 regions were amplified. The first round was an RT-PCR with HTBI primers, and the second round was a multiplex PCR. From the multiplex PCR reads, TCRdb called clonotypes with MiXCR, one entry per CDR3 protein. The sample carries 170,000 or so distinct CDR3 sequences, approximately 40% recorded once. Sequenced input: peripheral blood. Every receptor here comes from a man aged 25 to 45 with Graves' ophthalmopathy.

The V and J genes are TRBV5-1 and TRBJ1-2; 9 bases match TRBD1. V lost 5 bases to trimming and J lost 6 bases; unmatched junction nucleotides: 8. Per the germline V gene, CDR1 is SGHRS and CDR2 is YFSETQ. The CDR3 has 14 residues. The CDR3 nucleotides read TGCGCCAGCAGTCGAGGACAGGGGATAGATGGCTACACCTTC. This gives the protein CASSRGQGIDGYTF.

This clonotype has ten or more counts. This rearrangement joins TRBV9 to TRBJ2-5; D perhaps matches TRBD1 (6 bases). The germline CDR1 and CDR2 sequences are SGDLS and YYNGEE. Trimming removed 3 bases at V and 5 bases at J, with 14 bases between. This CDR3 is built from 14 residues. The CDR3 sequence: CASSADSLVETQYF. DNA of the CDR3: TGTGCCAGCAGCGCGGACAGCCTAGTGGAGACCCAGTACTTC.

The chain recombines TRBV12-3 or TRBV12-4 with TRBJ2-2; the D is unclear. The germline V and J ends were trimmed by 3 bases and 3 bases, with 11 bases remaining between them. CDR3 length: 15 residues. CDR3 DNA sequence: TGTGCCAGCAGTTTTGAGGTGGCACACACCGGGGAGCTGTTTTTT. Its protein product is CASSFEVAHTGELFF.

This clonotype was detected many times. The genes are TRBV12-3 or TRBV12-4 and TRBJ2-2, with a tentative D call TRBD2 (5 bases). The V and J ends lost 7 bases and 1 base respectively, with 10 bases between them. The CDR3 has 14 amino acids. The CDR3 region is CASTLSGNTGELFF. The CDR3 DNA is TGTGCCAGCACCCTCAGCGGGAACACCGGGGAGCTGTTTTTT.

This clonotype was seen many times. This may be a read error, as it is one base from a much larger clone. The chain is built from TRBV30 and TRBJ1-2, with D tentatively TRBD1 (5 bases). V was pared by 5 bases and J by 9 bases, with 10 bases between. This CDR3 contains 10 residues. The germline V gene encodes CDR1 GTSNPN and CDR2 SVGIG (reference sequence). CDR3 nucleotide sequence: TGTGCCTGGGGGACCGGTAGCTACACCTTC. Translating it yields CAWGTGSYTF.

This clonotype was detected ten times or more. This chain connects TRBV20-1 to TRBJ2-7; 10 nucleotides align to TRBD2. The germline gives CDR1 DFQATT, CDR2 SNEGSKA (reference sequence). This CDR3 has 15 residues. J lost 6 bases, V lost 6 bases, and 14 bases had no gene match. The CDR3 here is CSAHRGAGGPGEQYF. DNA of the CDR3: TGCAGTGCCCACCGCGGAGCGGGAGGGCCAGGCGAGCAGTACTTC.

The chain couples TRBV12-5 to TRBJ1-1, with D possibly matching TRBD1 (5 bases). The CDR3 contains 14 residues. Trimming removed 6 bases from V and 0 bases from J, with 11 bases in between. CDR1 and CDR2 from the germline V gene are LGHNT and FRNRAP. The CDR3 loop reads CASGQGAMNTEAFF. CDR3 DNA: TGTGCTAGTGGCCAAGGGGCAATGAACACTGAAGCTTTCTTT.

This clonotype has at least ten counts. V usage is TRBV28 and J usage is TRBJ2-2; TRBD2 aligns across 7 bases. The CDR3 contains 14 residues. The trim removed 6 bases at V and 3 bases at J, leaving 4 bases unmatched. Germline V gives CDR1 MDHEN, CDR2 SYDVKM. The CDR3 spells CASREGRDTGELFF. Written as DNA, the CDR3 is TGTGCCAGCAGGGAGGGGAGGGACACCGGGGAGCTGTTTTTT.

This clonotype was counted once. The chain carries TRBV25-1 and TRBJ2-5; D possibly corresponds to TRBD1 (6 bases). The CDR3 is 14 residues long. Looked up from germline, CDR1 is MGHDK and CDR2 is SYGVNS. The V and J ends lost 1 base and 4 bases respectively, with 10 bases between them. The CDR3 bases are TGTGCCAGCAGTGAATTAGGGGGAGTAGAGACCCAGTACTTC. Translation: CASSELGGVETQYF.

This clonotype occurred many times. This CDR3 reads CAWSEVYEQYF. DNA for the CDR3: TGTGCCTGGAGTGAGGTCTACGAGCAGTACTTC. This sequence joins TRBV30 and TRBJ2-7; no firm D call. Germline V gives CDR1 GTSNPN, CDR2 SVGIG (reference sequence). Trimming shortened V by 1 base and J by 3 bases, and 4 bases separated the two germline ends. The CDR3 loop spans 11 amino acids.

J is TRBJ1-2 and V is TRBV12-3 or TRBV12-4, with D hard to call. CDR3 length: 14 amino acids. Trimming stripped 6 bases from V and 8 bases from J, with 19 bases between. CDR3 nucleotides: TGTGCCAGCAGCCCGCATGTGGGCAGTGGCGGCTACACCTTC. It specifies CASSPHVGSGGYTF.